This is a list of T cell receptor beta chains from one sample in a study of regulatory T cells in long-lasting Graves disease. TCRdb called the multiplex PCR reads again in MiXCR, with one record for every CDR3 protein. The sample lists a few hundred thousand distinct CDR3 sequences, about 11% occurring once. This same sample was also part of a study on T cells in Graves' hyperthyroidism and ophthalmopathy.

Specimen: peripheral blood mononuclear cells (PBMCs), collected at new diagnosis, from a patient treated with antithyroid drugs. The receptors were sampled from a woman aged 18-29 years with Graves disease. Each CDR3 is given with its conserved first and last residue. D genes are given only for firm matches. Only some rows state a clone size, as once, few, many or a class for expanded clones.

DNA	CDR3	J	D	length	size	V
TGTGCCAGCAGCTTAGACAGGCTGGGGAATGGCTACACCTTC	CASSLDRLGNGYTF	TRBJ1-2	-	14	many	TRBV7-3
TGCAGTGCCAGAGACAGGGTACGAGAGACCCAGTACTTC	CSARDRVRETQYF	TRBJ2-5	TRBD1	13	many	TRBV20-1
TGTGCCAGCAGCCGGGTCCTAGCGGGAGGTAGCTCTGGGGCCAACGTCCTGACTTTC	CASSRVLAGGSSGANVLTF	TRBJ2-6	TRBD2	19	-	TRBV13
TGCGCCAGCAGCCTCGGGGGGATTTTCAATGAGCAGTTCTTC	CASSLGGIFNEQFF	TRBJ2-1	TRBD2	14	-	TRBV4-3
TGTGCCAGCAGCTTAGTTATGCAGTCCCTCCACTTT	CASSLVMQSLHF	TRBJ1-6	-	12	-	TRBV7-2
TGTGCCAGCAGCCAAGTGGAGGGGCAGAATCAGCCCCAGCATTTT	CASSQVEGQNQPQHF	TRBJ1-5	-	15	-	TRBV4-2
TGTGCCAGCAGCTCTGTGGGGGCCAGCACAGATACGCAGTATTTT	CASSSVGASTDTQYF	TRBJ2-3	-	15	-	TRBV11-2
TGTGCCAGTATCGCGGCGGGAGCTAATGAAAAACTGTTTTTT	CASIAAGANEKLFF	TRBJ1-4	-	14	many	TRBV28
TGTGCCAGTAGTATCGCGGGAGGTGCCTACAATGAGCAGTTCTTC	CASSIAGGAYNEQFF	TRBJ2-1	TRBD2	15	few	TRBV19
TGCGCCAGCAGCTTGGGCGGGAGGTCCCTGGATTGGACCTACAATGAGCAGTTCTTC	CASSLGGRSLDWTYNEQFF	TRBJ2-1	TRBD2	19	few	TRBV4-3
TGTGCCAGCAGCCCCCGTGATGGGGGGCTTGGGGAAAAACTGTTTTTT	CASSPRDGGLGEKLFF	TRBJ1-4	-	16	-	TRBV7-9
TGTGCCAGCAGTCCTCCCTTTCCCGGGACAGGGGGCAATCAGCCCCAGCATTTT	CASSPPFPGTGGNQPQHF	TRBJ1-5	TRBD1	18	many	TRBV12-3/TRBV12-4
TGTGCCAGCAGTTTTGCCCGAAGCACTGAAGCTTTCTTT	CASSFARSTEAFF	TRBJ1-1	-	13	many	TRBV28
TGTGCCAGCAGCATTACAGGGGGTAGAGCGAACACTGAAGCTTTCTTT	CASSITGGRANTEAFF	TRBJ1-1	TRBD1	16	many	TRBV7-2
TGCGCCAGCAGCTTGTGGGGACAGGGGGACACCGGGGAGCTGTTTTTT	CASSLWGQGDTGELFF	TRBJ2-2	TRBD1	16	few	TRBV5-1
TGTGCCTGGAGTGTAATTATTGGCAACGAGGCTTTCTTT	CAWSVIIGNEAFF	TRBJ1-1	-	13	-	TRBV30
TGCAGTGCCGGACTAGCGGGAGGGCCCGGAACGCAGTATTTT	CSAGLAGGPGTQYF	TRBJ2-3	TRBD2	14	few	TRBV20-1
TGTGCCAGCAGCCAAGGCAGCGGGGGGGCGATGACCGGGGAGCTGTTTTTT	CASSQGSGGAMTGELFF	TRBJ2-2	TRBD2	17	many	TRBV3-1
TGTGCCAGTAGAGGAGCGGCCTCCGGATGGGAGACCCAGTACTTC	CASRGAASGWETQYF	TRBJ2-5	-	15	few	TRBV19
TGTGCCAGCATGGAGAACTCTGGAAACACCATATATTTT	CASMENSGNTIYF	TRBJ1-3	-	13	-	TRBV6-1
TGTGCCAGCAGCTCCATCGTCGGCCAGCCGGGACAGTATAACAATGAGCAGTTCTTC	CASSSIVGQPGQYNNEQFF	TRBJ2-1	TRBD1	19	-	TRBV5-6
TGCAGTGCTAGCAGAGAGTGGGGTTACAATGAGCAGTTCTTC	CSASREWGYNEQFF	TRBJ2-1	-	14	many	TRBV20-1
TGTGCCAGCAGTTGGGGACTAGCGGGGGCCACAGATACGCAGTATTTT	CASSWGLAGATDTQYF	TRBJ2-3	TRBD2	16	-	TRBV27
TGTGCCAGCAGTTACGGTCTTTCTCAGAACACTGAAGCTTTCTTT	CASSYGLSQNTEAFF	TRBJ1-1	-	15	many	TRBV6-2/TRBV6-3
TGCAGTGCTAGAGATCTGTTTAAAACAGGGTGGCAGCCCCAGCATTTT	CSARDLFKTGWQPQHF	TRBJ1-5	-	16	many	TRBV20-1
TGCAGTGCTAGCTTAGGACACCTCGCCAATCAGCCCCAGCATTTT	CSASLGHLANQPQHF	TRBJ1-5	-	15	many	TRBV20-1
TGTGCCAGCAGCTCCGGGACAGGGACGTACAATGAGCAGTTCTTC	CASSSGTGTYNEQFF	TRBJ2-1	TRBD1	15	many	TRBV7-9
TGTGCCAGCATGGTGGGAACCTACAATGAGCAGTTCTTC	CASMVGTYNEQFF	TRBJ2-1	-	13	many	TRBV6-1
TGTGCCAGCAGCTTAGAGGCTGTTAGCACAGATACGCAGTATTTT	CASSLEAVSTDTQYF	TRBJ2-3	-	15	many	TRBV7-9
TGTGCCAGCTCACTCAATATGAGGACAGGGAGGAATGAGCAGTTCTTC	CASSLNMRTGRNEQFF	TRBJ2-1	TRBD1	16	many	TRBV18
TGCGTCATTCGCGGGGGCGGTGATGAGCAGTTCTTC	CVIRGGGDEQFF	TRBJ2-1	-	12	many	TRBV20-1
TGTGCCAGCAGTGACAGGGGGACAGCAAACAATGAGCAGTTCTTC	CASSDRGTANNEQFF	TRBJ2-1	TRBD1	15	-	TRBV25-1
TGTGCCAGCAGCCAAGGAGGGAGTGTGATCTACGAGCAGTACTTC	CASSQGGSVIYEQYF	TRBJ2-7	-	15	many	TRBV7-9
TGTGCCACCCTAGGGGTGGCCGAGACCCAGTACTTC	CATLGVAETQYF	TRBJ2-5	-	12	many	TRBV6-2/TRBV6-3
TGCAGTGCTAGTAGGGAGAGGAGCTCCAATGAGCAGTTCTTC	CSASRERSSNEQFF	TRBJ2-1	-	14	many	TRBV20-1
TGTGCCAGCAGCCAAGGACAGGTCCGTCCGGACGAGCAGTACTTC	CASSQGQVRPDEQYF	TRBJ2-7	-	15	few	TRBV3-1
TGTGCCAGCAGCAGCCGGGCCCCACAGTCGTATTTT	CASSSRAPQSYF	TRBJ2-3	-	12	many	TRBV7-9
TGCAGTGCTACCACGACAGACCGCTCCTACGAGCAGTACTTC	CSATTTDRSYEQYF	TRBJ2-7	-	14	many	TRBV20-1
TGTACCAGCAGTACCGCGGGACAGGGGGCAGATACGCAGTATTTT	CTSSTAGQGADTQYF	TRBJ2-3	TRBD1	15	-	TRBV28
TGCAGCATCCCGGGGGGAGGAGGAGAAGACTACAATGAGCAGTTCTTC	CSIPGGGGEDYNEQFF	TRBJ2-1	TRBD2	16	many	TRBV29-1
TGCAGTGCCAAGTCAGGGGGCCTGAGTCAGCCCCAGCATTTT	CSAKSGGLSQPQHF	TRBJ1-5	TRBD1	14	many	TRBV20-1
TGTGCCAGCAGTGAAGAAGTTAGTCCTTACGAGCAGTACTTC	CASSEEVSPYEQYF	TRBJ2-7	-	14	many	TRBV6-1
TGTGCCAGCAGGAGGGCTGAAGCTTTCTTT	CASRRAEAFF	TRBJ1-1	-	10	many	TRBV6-2/TRBV6-3
TGCAGCGTATCCACAGGGGGGAGATGGGGCTACACCTTC	CSVSTGGRWGYTF	TRBJ1-2	TRBD1	13	-	TRBV29-1
TGTGCCAGCAGTGACACGACTCAAGCCCGGGATACGCAGTATTTT	CASSDTTQARDTQYF	TRBJ2-3	-	15	many	TRBV2
TGTGCCAGCAGCCCGGGACAGCAGACCAATGAGCAGTTCTTC	CASSPGQQTNEQFF	TRBJ2-1	TRBD1	14	many	TRBV7-6
TGCAGTGCTAGTTTCGGGTTTTTGAAGACCCAGTACTTC	CSASFGFLKTQYF	TRBJ2-5	-	13	many	TRBV20-1
TGTGCCAGCAGCTTAACTCGCGATACGCAGTATTTT	CASSLTRDTQYF	TRBJ2-3	-	12	many	TRBV7-3
TGCAGTGCTCCCGAGCAGTATAGCAATCAGCCCCAGCATTTT	CSAPEQYSNQPQHF	TRBJ1-5	-	14	many	TRBV20-1
TGTGCCAGCAGTGAAGGGTATAGCGGGAGCTCCTACACCGGGGAGCTGTTTTTT	CASSEGYSGSSYTGELFF	TRBJ2-2	TRBD2	18	many	TRBV2
TGCAGCGTTGCGGGGGAAGGGTACGAGCAGTACTTC	CSVAGEGYEQYF	TRBJ2-7	-	12	many	TRBV29-1
TGTGCTACACGGGGGATGAGACCTTATAATTCACGCCTCCACTTT	CATRGMRPYNSRLHF	TRBJ1-6	-	15	few	TRBV6-1
TGTGCCAGCAGCCAAGATTTCTCCAGTGAAGGGGACACAGATACGCAGTATTTT	CASSQDFSSEGDTDTQYF	TRBJ2-3	-	18	-	TRBV3-1
TGTGCCAGCAGTGAAATTCTTGCCGGGGAGCTGTTTTTT	CASSEILAGELFF	TRBJ2-2	-	13	-	TRBV6-1
TGTGCCAGCAGTGAATATGCCTCTTTGGATGGCTACACCTTC	CASSEYASLDGYTF	TRBJ1-2	-	14	many	TRBV25-1
TGCAGTGCTAGAGATGTCTCTCAGGAAAAGGAGACCCAGTACTTC	CSARDVSQEKETQYF	TRBJ2-5	-	15	-	TRBV20-1
TGTGCCAGCAGTTTTTCAGGACAGGGGGGCTCACCCCTCCACTTT	CASSFSGQGGSPLHF	TRBJ1-6	TRBD1	15	few	TRBV12-3/TRBV12-4
TGCGCCAGCAGCCAACCCCTGGGGGCGGGATGGGTAGAGACCCAGTACTTC	CASSQPLGAGWVETQYF	TRBJ2-5	-	17	few	TRBV4-1
TGCGCCAGCAGCTCGGCAGGGGGTGAAGCTTTCTTT	CASSSAGGEAFF	TRBJ1-1	TRBD1	12	many	TRBV5-1